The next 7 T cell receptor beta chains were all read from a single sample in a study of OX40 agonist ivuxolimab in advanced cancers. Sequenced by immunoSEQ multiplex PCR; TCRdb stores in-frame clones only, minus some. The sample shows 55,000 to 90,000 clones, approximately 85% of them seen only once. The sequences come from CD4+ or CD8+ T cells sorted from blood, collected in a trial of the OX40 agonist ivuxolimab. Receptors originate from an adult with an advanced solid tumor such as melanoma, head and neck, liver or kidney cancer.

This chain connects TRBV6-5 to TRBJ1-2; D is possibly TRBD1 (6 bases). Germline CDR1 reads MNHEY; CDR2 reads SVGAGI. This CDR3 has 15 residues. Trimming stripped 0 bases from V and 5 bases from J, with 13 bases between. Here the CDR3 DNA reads TGTGCCAGCAGTTACTCGAACCCAGGGGCTTATGGCTACACCTTC. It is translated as CASSYSNPGAYGYTF.

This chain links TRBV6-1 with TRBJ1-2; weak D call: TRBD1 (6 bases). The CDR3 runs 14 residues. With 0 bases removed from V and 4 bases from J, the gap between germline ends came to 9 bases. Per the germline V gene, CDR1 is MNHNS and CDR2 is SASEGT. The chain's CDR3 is CASSEAQGPYGYTF. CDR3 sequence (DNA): TGTGCCAGCAGTGAAGCACAGGGACCCTATGGCTACACCTTC.

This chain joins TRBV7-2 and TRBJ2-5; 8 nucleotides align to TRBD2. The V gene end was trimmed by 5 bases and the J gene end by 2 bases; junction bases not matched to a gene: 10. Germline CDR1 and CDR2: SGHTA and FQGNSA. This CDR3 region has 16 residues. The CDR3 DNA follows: TGTGCCAGCAGCACTAACCCGACTAGCGAACAAGAGACCCAGTACTTC. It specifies CASSTNPTSEQETQYF.

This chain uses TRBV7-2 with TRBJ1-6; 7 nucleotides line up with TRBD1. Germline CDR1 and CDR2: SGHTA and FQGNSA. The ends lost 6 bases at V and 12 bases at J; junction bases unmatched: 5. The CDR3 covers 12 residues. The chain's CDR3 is CASSLRTGPLHF. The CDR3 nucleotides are TGTGCCAGCAGTCTTCGGACAGGACCCCTCCACTTT.

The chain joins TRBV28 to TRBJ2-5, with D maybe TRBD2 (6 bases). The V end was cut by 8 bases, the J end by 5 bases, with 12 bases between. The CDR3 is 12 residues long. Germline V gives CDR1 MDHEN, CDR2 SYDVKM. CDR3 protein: CASESGEETQYF. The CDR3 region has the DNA TGTGCCAGCGAGTCGGGAGAGGAGACCCAGTACTTC.

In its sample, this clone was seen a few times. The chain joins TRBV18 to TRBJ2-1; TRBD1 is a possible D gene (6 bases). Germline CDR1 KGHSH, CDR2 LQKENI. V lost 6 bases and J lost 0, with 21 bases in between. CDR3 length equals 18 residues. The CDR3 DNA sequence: TGTGCCAGCTCTCAAAACGGACCGGGACACTACTCCTACAATGAGCAGTTCTTC. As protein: CASSQNGPGHYSYNEQFF.

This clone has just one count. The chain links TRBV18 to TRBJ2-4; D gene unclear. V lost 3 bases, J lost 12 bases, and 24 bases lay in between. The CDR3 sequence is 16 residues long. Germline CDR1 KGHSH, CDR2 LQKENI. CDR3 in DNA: TGTGCCAGCTCACCTCCTGACGCCCCGGTGAAGATGGGTCAGTACTTC. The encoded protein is CASSPPDAPVKMGQYF.